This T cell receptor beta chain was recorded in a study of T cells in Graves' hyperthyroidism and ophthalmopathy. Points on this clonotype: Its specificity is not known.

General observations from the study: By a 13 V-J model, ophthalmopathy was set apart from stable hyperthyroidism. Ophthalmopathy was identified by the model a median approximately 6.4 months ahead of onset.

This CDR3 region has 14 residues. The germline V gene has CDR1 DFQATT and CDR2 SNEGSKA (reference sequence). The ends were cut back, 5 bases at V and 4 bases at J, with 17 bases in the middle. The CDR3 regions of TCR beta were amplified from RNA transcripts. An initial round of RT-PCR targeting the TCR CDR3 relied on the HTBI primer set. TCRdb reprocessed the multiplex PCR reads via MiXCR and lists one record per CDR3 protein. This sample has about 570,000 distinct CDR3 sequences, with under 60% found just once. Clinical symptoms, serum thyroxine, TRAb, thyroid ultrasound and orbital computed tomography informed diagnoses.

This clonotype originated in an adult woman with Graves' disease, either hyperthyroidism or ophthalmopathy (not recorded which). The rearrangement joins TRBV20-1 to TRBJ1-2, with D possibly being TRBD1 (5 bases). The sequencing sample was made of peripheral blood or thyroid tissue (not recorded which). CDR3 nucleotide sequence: TGCAGTGCTCCGGACAACTCCAGGGTCTATGGCTACACCTTC. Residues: CSAPDNSRVYGYTF.